Below, one T cell receptor beta chain is given with its context. Its antigen is not known. This sample is drawn from a study of follicular helper T cells after annual influenza vaccination. Whole-study findings and limits: Most later recoveries of Day 7 ICOS+CD38+ clones were ICOS-CD38- cTfh. Just about 9.5-20% of cells analyzed had recovered productive TCRB sequences. Successive annual vaccinations recalled a recurrent oligoclonal ICOS+CD38+ cTfh response with influenza-specific clonotypes. Change in circulating plasmablasts correlated with ICOS+CD38+ cTfh clonality change.

Described time point: 2015-2016 season, pre-vaccination. V lost 6 bases, J lost 5 bases, and 3 bases stayed unmatched. The CDR3 totals 13 residues. In germline, CDR1 is MDHEN, CDR2 SYDVKM. Only in-frame clones appear in the TCRdb table, and some are missing; sequencing was by immunoSEQ multiplex PCR. This table holds about 14,000 clones, about four fifths found once. This sequence originates from an adult who received the influenza vaccine. V usage is TRBV28 and J usage is TRBJ1-4; 7 bases map to TRBD1. The sample here was CXCR5- memory CD4+ T cells sorted from blood, taken on the day of influenza vaccination. CDR3 loop: CASRPGGNEKLFF. The DNA for the CDR3 is TGTGCCAGCAGACCAGGGGGGAATGAAAAACTGTTTTTT.